The clone carrying this TCR beta chain has only a few counts. These data originate in a study of T cells in Graves' hyperthyroidism and ophthalmopathy. Amplified TCR beta CDR3 regions derived from RNA transcripts. First-round RT-PCR with HTBI primers amplified the TCR CDR3 region. TCRdb re-called the multiplex PCR reads through MiXCR, storing one row per CDR3 protein. The sample has approximately 590,000 distinct CDR3 sequences, around 42% seen once. Trimming removed 4 bases at V and 2 bases at J, with 12 bases between. The CDR3 sequence is 14 residues long. Germline V gene data show CDR1 as SGHDT and CDR2 as YYEEEE.

The genes are TRBV5-6 and TRBJ1-2, with D perhaps matching TRBD1 (6 bases). Sequenced material: peripheral blood or thyroid tissue (not recorded which). The clonotype comes from a woman younger than 30 with Graves' hyperthyroidism. In nucleotides, the CDR3 is TGTGCCAGCAGCCAAAACGACAGGAACTATGGCTACACCTTC. Amino acids: CASSQNDRNYGYTF.